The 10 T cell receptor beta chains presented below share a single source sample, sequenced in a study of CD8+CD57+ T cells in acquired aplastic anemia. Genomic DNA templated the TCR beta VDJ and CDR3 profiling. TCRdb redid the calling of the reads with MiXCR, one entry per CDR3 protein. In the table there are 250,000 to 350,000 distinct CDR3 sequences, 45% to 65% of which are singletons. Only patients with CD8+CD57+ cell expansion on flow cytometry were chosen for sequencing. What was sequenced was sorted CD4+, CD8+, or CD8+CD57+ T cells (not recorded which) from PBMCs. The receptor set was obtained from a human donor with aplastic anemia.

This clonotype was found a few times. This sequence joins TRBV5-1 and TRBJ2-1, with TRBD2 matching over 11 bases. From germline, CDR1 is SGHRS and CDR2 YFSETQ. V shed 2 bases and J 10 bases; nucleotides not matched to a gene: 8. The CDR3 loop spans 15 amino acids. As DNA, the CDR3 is TGCGCCAGCAGCTTATTTAGCGGGAGGGGTTACGAGCAGTTCTTC. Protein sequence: CASSLFSGRGYEQFF.

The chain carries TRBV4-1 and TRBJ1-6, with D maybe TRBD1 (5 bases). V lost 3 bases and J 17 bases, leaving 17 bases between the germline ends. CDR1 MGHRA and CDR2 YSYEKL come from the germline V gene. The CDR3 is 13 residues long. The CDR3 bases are TGCGCCAGCAGCCACGGACAAGGGTCGAAGTTCCACTTT. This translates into CASSHGQGSKFHF.

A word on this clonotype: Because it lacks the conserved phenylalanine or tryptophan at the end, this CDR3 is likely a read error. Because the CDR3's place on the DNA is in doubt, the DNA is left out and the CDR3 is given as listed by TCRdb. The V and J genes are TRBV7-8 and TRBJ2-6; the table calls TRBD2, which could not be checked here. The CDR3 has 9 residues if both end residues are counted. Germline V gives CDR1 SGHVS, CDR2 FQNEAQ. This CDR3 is CASSLGLAG.

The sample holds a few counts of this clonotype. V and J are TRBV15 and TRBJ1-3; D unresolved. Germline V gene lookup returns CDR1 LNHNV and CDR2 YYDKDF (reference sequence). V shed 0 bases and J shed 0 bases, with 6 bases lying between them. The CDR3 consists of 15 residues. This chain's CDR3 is CATSRDLASGNTIYF. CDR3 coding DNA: TGTGCCACCAGCAGAGATTTGGCCTCTGGAAACACCATATATTTT.

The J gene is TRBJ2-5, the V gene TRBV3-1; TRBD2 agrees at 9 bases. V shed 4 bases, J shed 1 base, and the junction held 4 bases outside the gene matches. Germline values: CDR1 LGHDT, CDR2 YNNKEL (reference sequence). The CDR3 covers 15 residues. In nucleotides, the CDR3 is TGTGCCAGCAGCCTCGGACTAGCGAGCCAAGAGACCCAGTACTTC. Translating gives CASSLGLASQETQYF.

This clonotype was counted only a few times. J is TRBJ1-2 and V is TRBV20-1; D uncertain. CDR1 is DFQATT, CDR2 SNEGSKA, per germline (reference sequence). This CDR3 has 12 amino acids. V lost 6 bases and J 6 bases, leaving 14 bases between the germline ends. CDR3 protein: CSASWSADGYTF. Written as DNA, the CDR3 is TGCAGTGCCTCCTGGTCAGCGGATGGCTACACCTTC.

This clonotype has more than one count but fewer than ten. CDR3 nucleotide sequence: TGTGCCAGCAGTTTAGTAGGGAGGACCGGGGAGCTGTTTTTT. It yields the protein CASSLVGRTGELFF. J is TRBJ2-2 and V is TRBV12-3 or TRBV12-4, with a possible D match to TRBD2 (6 bases). V was clipped by 1 base and J by 5 bases, with 8 bases between them. There are 14 residues in the CDR3.

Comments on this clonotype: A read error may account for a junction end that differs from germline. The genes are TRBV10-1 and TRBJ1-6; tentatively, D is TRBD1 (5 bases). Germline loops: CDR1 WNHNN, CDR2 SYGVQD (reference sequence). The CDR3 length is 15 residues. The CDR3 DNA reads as TGTGCCAGCAGTGGGGGTAGGGCAAATAATTCACCCCTCCACTTT. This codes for CASSGGRANNSPLHF.

The CDR3 DNA reads TGTGCCAGCAGGGGGAGTTTCGCGAACACCGGGGAGCTGTTTTTT. Encoded protein: CASRGSFANTGELFF. This chain uses TRBV2 with TRBJ2-2; possibly TRBD2 for D (5 bases). The V gene's germline CDR1 is SNHLY and CDR2 FYNNEI. This CDR3 has 15 amino acids. The V end lost 6 bases, the J end lost 0 bases, and 11 bases lay between the germline ends. Looking up the rest from reference TRBV2 and TRBJ2-2 gives the full variable domain: EPEVTQTPSHQVTQMGQEVILRCVPISNHLYFYWYRQILGQKVEFLVSFYNNEISEKSEIFDDQFSVERPDGSNFTLKIRSTKLEDSAMYFCASRGSFANTGELFFGEGSRLTVL.

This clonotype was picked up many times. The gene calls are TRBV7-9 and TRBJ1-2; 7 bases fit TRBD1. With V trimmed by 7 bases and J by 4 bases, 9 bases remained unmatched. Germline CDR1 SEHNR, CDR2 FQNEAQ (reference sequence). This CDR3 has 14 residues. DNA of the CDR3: TGTGCCAGCACCGCTTCGAACAGGGGCTATGGCTACACCTTC. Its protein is CASTASNRGYGYTF.